This entry lists 32 T cell receptor beta chains sequenced from one sample in a study of T cell responses to AZD1222 COVID-19 vaccine. Data came from immunoSEQ multiplex PCR; TCRdb stores just in-frame clones and leaves some out. The repertoire holds 100,000 to 150,000 clones, with around 89% as singletons. The source was peripheral blood, collected on day 0 of MenACWY control vaccination. Every receptor here comes from an adult in good health.

This chain uses TRBV24-1 with TRBJ2-2; 8 bases align to TRBD1. The CDR3 length is 16 residues. V trimming: 4 bases; J trimming: 4 bases; junction bases outside the gene matches: 7. Germline V gene data show CDR1 as KGHDR and CDR2 as SFDVKD. The CDR3: CATSEDGQGGTGELFF. The CDR3, as DNA: TGTGCCACCAGTGAGGACGGACAGGGAGGCACCGGGGAGCTGTTTTTT.

The genes are TRBV6-5 and TRBJ2-7; 8 positions match TRBD1. Germline lookup yields CDR1 MNHEY and CDR2 SVGAGI. Trimming removed 10 bases from V and 2 bases from J; junction bases left unmatched: 10. This CDR3 region has 14 residues. CDR3 DNA sequence: TGTGCCACCCAATCACAGGGGGAGACCTACGAGCAGTACTTC. Its translation: CATQSQGETYEQYF.

This clone was seen a handful of times. The chain employs TRBV15 and TRBJ2-7; unclear D gene. The CDR3 totals 12 residues. V was trimmed by 8 bases and J by 7 bases, leaving 15 bases between them. In germline, CDR1 is LNHNV, CDR2 YYDKDF (reference sequence). As DNA, the CDR3 is TGTGCCACCCAAGGAGCCCTCAAGGAGCAGTACTTC. It codes for CATQGALKEQYF.

V gene TRBV2 combines with J gene TRBJ1-1, with D perhaps matching TRBD1 (5 bases). Trimming removed 4 bases at V and 9 bases at J, with 15 bases between. The germline gives CDR1 SNHLY, CDR2 FYNNEI. The CDR3 consists of 13 residues. This CDR3 is CASSVSGPQQAFF. The CDR3 DNA reads TGTGCCAGCAGTGTATCGGGGCCCCAACAAGCTTTCTTT.

This chain links TRBV7-8 with TRBJ2-7; 7 bases match TRBD2. This CDR3 contains 17 residues. V shed 2 bases and J 6 bases; nucleotides not matched to a gene: 16. The germline V gene encodes CDR1 SGHVS and CDR2 FQNEAQ. The CDR3 protein is CASSLRSYAGAQAEQYF. CDR3 DNA: TGTGCCAGCAGCTTACGGTCGTACGCGGGAGCCCAAGCCGAGCAGTACTTC.

The rearrangement joins TRBV4-1 to TRBJ2-7; D call uncertain. From germline, CDR1 is MGHRA and CDR2 YSYEKL. Trimming cost V 0 bases and J 1 base, with 10 bases left between them. The CDR3 has 15 amino acids. The CDR3 nucleotides are TGCGCCAGCAGCCAAGATAGAACGCCTTCCTACGAGCAGTACTTC. Amino acids: CASSQDRTPSYEQYF.

The chain combines TRBV21-1 with TRBJ2-5; the table's D call, TRBD1, was not checked against the DNA. TRBV21-1 is described as a pseudogene. The CDR3 has 15 residues. CDR3 in DNA: TGTGCCAGCAGCAAAGGGTGGGACAGGGAAGAGACCCAGTACTTC. As protein: CASSKGWDREETQYF.

The V and J genes are TRBV6-5 and TRBJ1-2; a possible D gene is TRBD1 (6 bases). Trimming took 0 bases from V and 2 from J, leaving 10 bases between them. CDR1 is MNHEY, CDR2 SVGAGI, per germline. There are 15 residues in the CDR3. The CDR3 loop reads CASSYSSGVNYGYTF. For the CDR3, the DNA is TGTGCCAGCAGTTACTCGTCAGGGGTAAACTATGGCTACACCTTC.

V and J are TRBV6-6 and TRBJ2-3; TRBD1 might be the D (6 bases). Germline V gene data show CDR1 as MNHNY and CDR2 as SVGAGI (reference sequence). The germline V and J ends were trimmed by 4 bases and 6 bases, with 11 bases remaining between them. This CDR3 has 13 residues. CDR3 nucleotides: TGTGCCAGCAGTTCCAACAGGGTGGATACGCAGTATTTT. Residues: CASSSNRVDTQYF.

The genes are TRBV5-8 and TRBJ2-5; the match to TRBD2 covers 10 bases. The V segment lost 3 bases and the J segment 4 bases; nucleotides outside the gene matches: 6. The germline V gene has CDR1 SGHTS and CDR2 YDEGEE. The CDR3 covers 15 residues. CDR3 DNA: TGTGCCAGCAGCTCTAGACTAGCGGGCGGAGAGACCCAGTACTTC. This sequence encodes CASSSRLAGGETQYF.

The J gene is TRBJ1-5, the V gene TRBV29-1; D perhaps matches TRBD1 (6 bases). This CDR3 has 11 amino acids. Per germline, CDR1 SQVTM and CDR2 ANQGSEA. Trimming took 0 bases from V and 11 from J, leaving 8 bases between them. CDR3 amino acids: CSVEERGSQHF. CDR3 coding DNA: TGCAGCGTTGAAGAAAGGGGGTCCCAGCATTTT.

This clone has only one observation. The CDR3 spells CASSFDRKVMGSYNSPLHF. The CDR3 coding sequence is TGTGCCAGCAGTTTCGACAGAAAGGTCATGGGCTCCTATAATTCACCCCTCCACTTT. This chain links TRBV27 with TRBJ1-6; possible D gene TRBD1, 5 bases. Trimming removed 3 bases from V and 0 bases from J, with 18 bases in between. Germline CDR1 and CDR2: MNHEY and SMNVEV (reference sequence). This CDR3 is 19 amino acids long.

This chain connects TRBV24-1 to TRBJ2-2, with 8 bases identical to TRBD2. The CDR3 is 16 amino acids. Germline V gene data show CDR1 as KGHDR and CDR2 as SFDVKD. V dropped 6 bases and J dropped 4; count of bases not matched to a gene: 9. The CDR3 DNA reads as TGTGCCACCAGTCTTAACGGGAGGGCCGGCACCGGGGAGCTGTTTTTT. Translating it yields CATSLNGRAGTGELFF.

The chain is built from TRBV9 and TRBJ1-1; weak D call: TRBD1 (6 bases). The CDR3 is 14 amino acids. Germline CDR1 is SGDLS and CDR2 is YYNGEE. The ends were cut back, 0 bases at V and 0 bases at J, with 6 bases in the middle. This CDR3 is CASSVGDMNTEAFF. In DNA, the CDR3 is TGTGCCAGCAGCGTAGGGGACATGAACACTGAAGCTTTCTTT.

The J gene is TRBJ1-5, the V gene TRBV19, with TRBD1 as a possible D gene (6 bases). The CDR3 consists of 18 residues. Germline V gene sequence: CDR1 LNHDA, CDR2 SQIVND (reference sequence). V shed 7 bases and J shed 4 bases, with 26 bases lying between them. The CDR3: CASTPKTGGSFQNQPQHF. CDR3 DNA: TGTGCCAGTACCCCTAAAACGGGGGGCTCCTTCCAAAATCAGCCCCAGCATTTT.

This chain connects TRBV28 to TRBJ1-1, with TRBD1 matching 11 bases. Losses at the gene ends were 8 bases for V and 3 bases for J; bases not matched to a gene: 11. Looked up from germline, CDR1 is MDHEN and CDR2 is SYDVKM. CDR3 length: 16 amino acids. The CDR3 protein is CASGLAGTGGYTEAFF. The CDR3 coding sequence is TGTGCCAGCGGGCTCGCAGGGACAGGGGGTTACACTGAAGCTTTCTTT.

V is TRBV7-9 and J is TRBJ1-2; the D is unclear. The V and J ends lost 0 bases and 4 bases respectively, with 6 bases between them. Germline loops: CDR1 SEHNR, CDR2 FQNEAQ (reference sequence). CDR3 length: 13 amino acids. DNA of the CDR3: TGTGCCAGCAGCTTAGCAGAGACCTATGGCTACACCTTC. Its protein product is CASSLAETYGYTF.

The chain joins TRBV3-1 (or the pseudogene TRBV3-2) to TRBJ2-1, with D perhaps TRBD1 or TRBD2 (5 bases each). Germline lookup yields CDR1 LGHDT and CDR2 YNNKEL (reference sequence). Trimming shortened V by 0 bases and J by 4 bases, and 13 bases separated the two germline ends. The CDR3 consists of 16 residues. The CDR3 DNA follows: TGTGCCAGCAGCCAAGATTTCGGGACGCTGTACAATGAGCAGTTCTTC. This sequence encodes CASSQDFGTLYNEQFF.

The V and J genes are TRBV5-6 and TRBJ1-1; D remains unclear. Germline V gene lookup returns CDR1 SGHDT and CDR2 YYEEEE. Deletions cut 4 bases from V and 4 bases from J, with 8 bases between. The CDR3 covers 12 residues. CDR3 sequence reads: CASSVYSTEAFF. The CDR3 DNA reads as TGTGCCAGCAGCGTTTATAGCACTGAAGCTTTCTTT. Supplemented by reference TRBV5-6 and TRBJ1-1, the full variable domain reads DAGVTQSPTHLIKTRGQQVTLRCSPKSGHDTVSWYQQALGQGPQFIFQYYEEEERQRGNFPDRFSGHQFPNYSSELNVNALLLGDSALYLCASSVYSTEAFFGQGTRLTVV.

The chain uses TRBV7-8 and TRBJ2-7; perhaps TRBD2 as D (5 bases). CDR1 and CDR2 from the germline V gene are SGHVS and FQNEAQ. V was shortened by 3 bases and J by 7 bases, with 22 bases between the two germline ends. This CDR3 spans 16 amino acids. The CDR3 loop is CASSFSTDPGSGEQYF. As DNA, the CDR3 is TGTGCCAGCAGCTTCTCAACCGACCCTGGGTCGGGGGAGCAGTACTTC.

The V and J genes are TRBV7-9 and TRBJ1-4; 7 bases are shared with TRBD1. V trimming: 5 bases; J trimming: 8 bases; junction bases outside the gene matches: 8. The CDR3 spans 14 residues. CDR1 is SEHNR, CDR2 FQNEAQ, per germline (reference sequence). CDR3 region: CASSPGTEKEKLFF. CDR3 sequence (DNA): TGTGCCAGCAGCCCTGGGACAGAAAAGGAAAAACTGTTTTTT.

This clone was seen a single time. The V call is TRBV2, the J call TRBJ1-1; no reliable D call. The CDR3 totals 13 residues. V was trimmed by 1 base and J by 6 bases, leaving 9 bases between them. The V gene's germline CDR1 is SNHLY and CDR2 FYNNEI. The CDR3 loop reads CASSEGGRAEAFF. The CDR3 DNA reads TGTGCCAGCAGTGAAGGTGGGAGGGCTGAAGCTTTCTTT.

V is TRBV7-8 and J is TRBJ1-6, with D maybe TRBD1 (6 bases). V lost 3 bases and J lost 8, with 20 bases in between. Germline CDR1 SGHVS, CDR2 FQNEAQ. This CDR3 contains 17 residues. CDR3 residues: CASSFRGYLKEDSPLHF. CDR3 DNA: TGTGCCAGCAGCTTCAGGGGCTATCTTAAAGAGGATTCACCCCTCCACTTT.

This chain links TRBV7-9 with TRBJ1-1, with 8 bases identical to TRBD1. The CDR3 covers 15 residues. Germline lookup yields CDR1 SEHNR and CDR2 FQNEAQ (reference sequence). The J segment lost 4 bases and the V segment lost 5 bases, leaving 9 bases of the junction unmatched. The CDR3 is CASSLITGGGTEAFF. The CDR3 DNA sequence: TGTGCCAGCAGCCTCATAACAGGGGGAGGCACTGAAGCTTTCTTT.

The chain has TRBV5-1 and TRBJ1-2; 9 bases are a match to TRBD1. The V gene end was trimmed by 0 bases and the J gene end by 0 bases; junction bases not matched to a gene: 0. This CDR3 contains 15 residues. Germline V gives CDR1 SGHRS, CDR2 YFSETQ. The CDR3 is CASSLGQGANYGYTF. The CDR3 DNA follows: TGCGCCAGCAGCTTGGGACAGGGGGCTAACTATGGCTACACCTTC.

The chain recombines TRBV7-8 with TRBJ2-7; D possibly matches TRBD1 or TRBD2 (6 bases each). Trimming pared 5 bases from V and 7 bases from J, leaving 12 bases between. Germline CDR1 and CDR2: SGHVS and FQNEAQ. This CDR3 comprises 12 residues. CDR3 residues: CASSPTRGEQYF. CDR3 sequence (DNA): TGTGCCAGCAGCCCGACTAGGGGGGAGCAGTACTTC.

The V and J genes are TRBV7-9 and TRBJ1-2; D not certain. The CDR3 has 14 residues. The germline CDR1 and CDR2 sequences are SEHNR and FQNEAQ (reference sequence). V lost 5 bases to trimming and J lost 4 bases, with 14 bases between them. CDR3 residues: CASSPSMKTYGYTF. The CDR3 nucleotides read TGTGCCAGCAGCCCATCAATGAAGACCTATGGCTACACCTTC.

This clone came up once. The chain combines TRBV18 with TRBJ2-1, with 10 nucleotides matching TRBD2. V was pared by 0 bases and J by 8 bases, with 7 bases of the junction left unmatched. CDR1 and CDR2 (germline): KGHSH, LQKENI. The CDR3 covers 16 residues. This CDR3 is CASSPPGLAGVHEQFF. The CDR3 DNA sequence: TGTGCCAGCTCACCACCCGGGCTAGCGGGAGTTCATGAGCAGTTCTTC. The variable domain in full, completed from reference TRBV18 and TRBJ2-1, reads NAGVMQNPRHLVRRRGQEARLRCSPMKGHSHVYWYRQLPEEGLKFMVYLQKENIIDESGMPKERFSAEFPKEGPSILRIQQVVRGDSAAYFCASSPPGLAGVHEQFFGPGTRLTVL.

The chain couples TRBV7-9 to TRBJ2-1; TRBD2 agrees at 8 bases. The germline CDR1 and CDR2 sequences are SEHNR and FQNEAQ (reference sequence). The CDR3 totals 15 residues. V dropped 1 base and J dropped 7; count of bases not matched to a gene: 6. CDR3 loop: CASSLVSGMENEQFF. The CDR3, as DNA: TGTGCCAGCAGCTTAGTTAGCGGGATGGAAAATGAGCAGTTCTTC.

V and J are TRBV6-5 and TRBJ2-1; 11 bases match TRBD2. The CDR3 extends over 15 amino acids. Germline CDR1 and CDR2: MNHEY and SVGAGI. V dropped 1 base and J dropped 8; count of bases not matched to a gene: 4. The DNA of the CDR3 is TGTGCCAGCAGTTACTTTACTAGCGGGAGAGATGAGCAGTTCTTC. This gives the protein CASSYFTSGRDEQFF.

V gene TRBV4-1 combines with J gene TRBJ1-3; the D is unclear. The CDR3 has 14 amino acids. Per the germline V gene, CDR1 is MGHRA and CDR2 is YSYEKL. V gave up 0 bases and J gave up 4 bases, with 7 bases separating them. The CDR3 reads CASSQDRMGNTIYF. The CDR3 bases are TGCGCCAGCAGCCAAGACAGAATGGGAAACACCATATATTTT.

The chain recombines TRBV27 with TRBJ2-7; 8 nucleotides align to TRBD1. V lost 3 bases and J lost 5; bases outside the gene matches: 9. This CDR3 region has 15 residues. Germline CDR1 reads MNHEY; CDR2 reads SMNVEV (reference sequence). The CDR3 coding sequence is TGTGCCAGCAGTTTTGCGTCAGGGGGCTTCCACGAGCAGTACTTC. It yields the protein CASSFASGGFHEQYF.